This paragraph covers one T cell receptor beta chain sequence. The same CDR3 also results from other DNA sequences found in this sample. This specimen comes from a study of shared clonotypes between healthy human individuals. The CDR3 consists of 12 residues. Trimming took 0 bases from V and 5 from J, leaving 5 bases between them. Germline loops: CDR1 SGDLS, CDR2 YYNGEE. Naivety among CD8 cells was defined by CD45RO negativity and positive CCR7 selection, thereby excluding terminally differentiated effector memory CD45RA+ cells. Study donors comprised healthy, HIV-negative adults devoid of recent acute infection or vaccination. When replicate PCRs were run on sorted subsets, they used about 200 ng DNA, tens of thousands of T cell genomes. Original data processing: Filtering differed since immunoSEQ provided only junctions, with no quality scores. TCRdb's copy holds only in-frame clones and misses some; the assay was immunoSEQ multiplex PCR. The DNA gave D and trimming, while V, J and clone size come from that table. Of roughly 590,000 clones in the sample, less than 97% were seen once.

The sample was naive CD8+ T cells sorted from blood. The TCR originated in a woman aged 25-40 years in good health. This chain connects TRBV9 to TRBJ1-1; D call uncertain. CDR3 in amino acids: CASSVVDTEAFF. For the CDR3, the DNA is TGTGCCAGCAGCGTAGTAGATACTGAAGCTTTCTTT.